One T cell receptor (beta chain) is described in this entry. This sample was taken from a study of identical twins. J was trimmed by 7 bases and V by 4 bases; bases with no gene match: 12. CDR3 length equals 16 residues. In germline, CDR1 is SGHAT, CDR2 FQNNGV. Each CDR3 protein is one row after TCRdb ran MiXCR on the 5' RACE reads. There are roughly 1,500,000 distinct CDR3 sequences in the sample; under 35% occur only once, and 0.27% lies in the top ten. The sample comprised cord blood. This TCR was recovered from a newborn girl in good health. The V and J genes are TRBV11-2 and TRBJ2-1, with 8 bases fitting TRBD2. This CDR3 is CASSSVAGSVVNEQFF. The CDR3 DNA is TGTGCCAGCAGCTCTGTAGCGGGATCGGTTGTAAATGAGCAGTTCTTC.